The rows below give T cell receptor beta chains drawn from one sample of a study of PD-1 blockade in classical Hodgkin lymphoma. Only in-frame clones appear in the TCRdb table, and some are missing; sequencing was by immunoSEQ multiplex PCR. Of tens of thousands of clones in the sample, 85% to 95% are singletons; the top ten hold roughly 8%. The starting material was peripheral blood mononuclear cells (PBMCs), obtained at baseline. The receptors were gathered from a human donor with classical Hodgkin lymphoma. Each CDR3 is given with its conserved first and last residue.

CDR3aa	v_gene	j_gene
CASSLNGLNLAKNIQYF	TRBV7-8	TRBJ2-4
CASSDAGTQETQYF	TRBV6-4	TRBJ2-5
CASSYNEQFF	TRBV7-9	TRBJ2-1
CASSYGGVGNTIYF	TRBV6-6	TRBJ1-3
CASSLNEKNTGELFF	TRBV27	TRBJ2-2
CAIRGQGTDTQYF	TRBV10-3	TRBJ2-3
CASSLSFHLGEKLFF	TRBV27	TRBJ1-4
CASSLPRQGDSPLHF	TRBV5-1	TRBJ1-6
CASSEAAYGTQETQYF	TRBV2	TRBJ2-5
CASSIAGTYEQYF	TRBV9	TRBJ2-7
CASRPQVWAPYGYTF	TRBV2	TRBJ1-2
CAISESGSYGYTF	TRBV10-3	TRBJ1-2
CASSRQKLGEKLFF	TRBV19	TRBJ1-4
CASLVGSGSTGELFF	TRBV5-1	TRBJ2-2
CASSLGRVGSPLHF	TRBV7-9	TRBJ1-6
CASSPWAASTDTQYF	TRBV19	TRBJ2-3
CASSALGQTEAFF	TRBV6-5	TRBJ1-1
CASSPSHERTEQFF	TRBV7-8	TRBJ2-1
CASSLAGGAGYTF	TRBV7-2	TRBJ1-2
CASPEGPETSGYEQYF	TRBV7-9	TRBJ2-7
CASRFQQGTGELFF	TRBV13	TRBJ2-2
CASSLESTNYGYTF	TRBV7-9	TRBJ1-2
CASSPGQGLTSYEQYF	TRBV9	TRBJ2-7
CASSPWSDQRHNEQFF	TRBV18	TRBJ2-1
CASSGSTHHNEQFF	TRBV2	TRBJ2-1
CASSDPGQVLYNEQFF	TRBV19	TRBJ2-1
CASSGLLSSYNSPLHF	TRBV27	TRBJ1-6
CASSLDGFYSNQPQHF	TRBV27	TRBJ1-5
CASSPRVGSRRAGELFF	TRBV7-9	TRBJ2-2
CASSPGQDGIQYGYTF	TRBV7-9	TRBJ1-2
CASQGLIPSSGNTIYF	TRBV12-5	TRBJ1-3
CASSPVGADEQFF	TRBV7-9	TRBJ2-1
CASSPPNRNTEAFF	TRBV18	TRBJ1-1
CASSPDPPSYEQYF	TRBV5-1	TRBJ2-7
CASMGAEETQYF	TRBV7-8	TRBJ2-5
CASTNPYTDTQYF	TRBV27	TRBJ2-3
CASSYDKRELFF	TRBV6-5	TRBJ2-2
CASSLRASGTDTQYF	TRBV7-2	TRBJ2-3
CASSSPTFSGVIGIYEQYF	TRBV7-9	TRBJ2-7
CASRPGGPTPYEQYF	TRBV6-4	TRBJ2-7
CASSLGPEGLNEQFF	TRBV5-1	TRBJ2-1
CASSAARDRPTYGYTF	TRBV5-1	TRBJ1-2
CAIGTSGSYEQYF	TRBV27	TRBJ2-7
CASSPSYLSFGSGELFF	TRBV9	TRBJ2-2
CASSRTGNYGYTF	TRBV19	TRBJ1-2
CASSVGGSGVAYEQYF	TRBV9	TRBJ2-7
CSVTRGMNYGYTF	TRBV29-1	TRBJ1-2
CASSLSEGGEQYF	TRBV6-1	TRBJ2-7
CASSLADRPNYGYTF	TRBV7-9	TRBJ1-2